This T cell receptor beta chain is from a study of cytomegalovirus exposure and HLA in healthy donors. Study summary: From HLA-typed donors, an early data release held some 91 million unique TCRs.

CDR3 length equals 14 residues. V was cut by 5 bases and J by 7 bases, with 14 bases left in between. CDR1 and CDR2 from the germline V gene are MNHNS and SASEGT. Unrecorded immune exposures were likely, despite nominal health at sampling. This clone was recorded a few times. The primer mix had 60 Vbeta and 13 Jbeta primers. Assay used: immunoSEQ multiplex PCR; TCRdb lists only in-frame clones, some missing. The repertoire holds about 95,000 clones, with roughly 79% as singletons. The rearrangement joins TRBV6-1 to TRBJ2-2; perhaps TRBD1 as D (5 bases). The sequenced sample was PBMCs. This clonotype was obtained from a woman in her thirties or forties in good health and CMV-seronegative. This CDR3 reads CASSFVGVGGELFF. DNA of the CDR3: TGTGCCAGCAGTTTTGTAGGGGTTGGCGGGGAGCTGTTTTTT.